This TCR beta chain was recovered during a study of blood T cell repertoires in COVID-19 (dated by TCRdb to the early 2020s). The study in broad terms: Samples from collaborators originated in the United States, Italy and Spain and spanned both the acute and convalescent phases of COVID-19. Samples were obtained from the ongoing ImmuneRACE study (first 160 participants) and from 1,000 to 1,500 subjects provided by 6 global collaborators. HLA class I and class II types, where available, came from metadata supplied by the sample provider rather than from assay-based typing. Subjects who had been exposed to COVID-19, were actively infected with it, or had recovered from it provided the deeply sampled blood TCRbeta repertoires that made up the dataset. The repertoires were released in a freely available public database meant as a resource for research on the immune response to SARS-CoV-2. Sample metadata almost always included a de-identified subject ID, COVID-19 status, age in years and sex. The material from the prospective study consisted of cDNA or gDNA derived from T cells, B-cell-depleted T cells, or PBMCs.

Results and caveats for the whole study, not just this receptor: The amount of clinical and demographic metadata varied by source and participant and was provided uncurated.

With respect to this clone: Its target antigen remains unknown. No qualities accompany the bases; no much larger clone lies one base away.

The CDR1 and CDR2 encoded by the germline V gene (reference sequence) are LGHDT and YNNKEL. The CDR3 runs 17 amino acids, cysteine and phenylalanine included. The retained sequence is limited to the CDR3, 51 bases, with the frame set at the first base. V is cut by 3 bases and J by 4 bases, and the space between the germline ends is 19 bases. TCRbeta CDR3 regions were amplified from genomic DNA by means of the immunoSEQ Assay, a bias-controlled multiplex PCR. From the authors' description of their analysis: The number of nucleated cells in each sample was estimated from the amplification of reference gene primers within the assay. Sequence reads were collapsed and filtered to measure the absolute abundance of every unique TCRbeta CDR3 rearrangement. For each sample, productive Simpson clonality was calculated as the square root of Simpson's diversity index over productive rearrangements. TCRdb carries this immuneACCESS record with in-frame sequences only. Its versions omit some clonotypes, under half of them owing to an unresolved V gene in the studies checked, with the rest unexplained. The DNA was the basis for D and trimming; V, J and clone size are from that table. This sample holds 150,000 to 200,000 clones; 80% were observed only once. The top ten hold under 15% of the sample.

Participants in the prospective study were enrolled through a virtual design, were aged about 18 to 90 years, and lived in approximately 24 United States geographic areas. To assign participants to cohorts, the prospective study relied on clinical history that participants themselves reported in a screening survey and a study questionnaire. A participant counted as exposed if, within 2 weeks of entering the study, that participant had been in contact with someone who had a PCR-confirmed or clinician-diagnosed COVID-19 case. Each participant in the prospective study had whole blood, serum and a nasopharyngeal or oropharyngeal swab collected by mobile phlebotomists. Prospective study participants could optionally give additional blood draws and questionnaires over a roughly 2-month period. Prospective study blood samples were shipped either frozen or at room temperature before DNA extraction.

The chain is assembled from TRBV3-1 (or the pseudogene TRBV3-2) and TRBJ1-5; possibly the D gene is TRBD1, per 5 matching bases. Sequenced material: PBMCs or T cells enriched from blood (not recorded which). This sequence was found in a man in his sixties who had been exposed to COVID-19. The nucleotide sequence reads TGTGCCAGCAGCCAGGCAGGGAATTTCCTAGGAAATCAGCCCCAGCATTTT. Its product reads: CASSQAGNFLGNQPQHF.